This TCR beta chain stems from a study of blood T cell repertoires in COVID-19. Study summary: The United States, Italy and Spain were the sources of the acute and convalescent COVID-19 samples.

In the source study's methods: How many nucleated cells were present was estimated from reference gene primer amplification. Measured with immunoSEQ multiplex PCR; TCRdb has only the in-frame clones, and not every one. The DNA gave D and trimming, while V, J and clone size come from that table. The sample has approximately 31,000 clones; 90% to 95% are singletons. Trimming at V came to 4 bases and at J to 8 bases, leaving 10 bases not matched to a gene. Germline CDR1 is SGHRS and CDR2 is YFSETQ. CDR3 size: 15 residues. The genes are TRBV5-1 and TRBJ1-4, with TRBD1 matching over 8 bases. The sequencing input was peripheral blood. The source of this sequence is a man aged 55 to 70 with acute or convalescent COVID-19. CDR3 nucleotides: TGCGCCAGCAGCCCCGTACAGGGGGTTCAGGAAAAACTGTTTTTT. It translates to CASSPVQGVQEKLFF.